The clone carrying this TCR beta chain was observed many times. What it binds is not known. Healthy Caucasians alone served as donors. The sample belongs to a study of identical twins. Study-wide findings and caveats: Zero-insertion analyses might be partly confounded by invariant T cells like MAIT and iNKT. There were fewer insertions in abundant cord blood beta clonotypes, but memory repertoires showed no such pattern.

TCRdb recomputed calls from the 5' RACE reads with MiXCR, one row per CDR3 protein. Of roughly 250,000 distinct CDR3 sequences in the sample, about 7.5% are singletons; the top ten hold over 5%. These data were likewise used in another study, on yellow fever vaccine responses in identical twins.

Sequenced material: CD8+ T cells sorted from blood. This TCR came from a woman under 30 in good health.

The CDR3 coding sequence is TGTGCCACCAGCATCAACCTAGCGAGCACAGATACGCAGTATTTT. Protein: CATSINLASTDTQYF. The chain uses TRBV15 and TRBJ2-3, with D possibly TRBD2 on 6 matching bases. This CDR3 contains 15 residues. In germline, CDR1 is LNHNV, CDR2 YYDKDF (reference sequence). Between the trimmed V and J ends, which lost 4 bases and 0 bases, there was a span of 11 bases.